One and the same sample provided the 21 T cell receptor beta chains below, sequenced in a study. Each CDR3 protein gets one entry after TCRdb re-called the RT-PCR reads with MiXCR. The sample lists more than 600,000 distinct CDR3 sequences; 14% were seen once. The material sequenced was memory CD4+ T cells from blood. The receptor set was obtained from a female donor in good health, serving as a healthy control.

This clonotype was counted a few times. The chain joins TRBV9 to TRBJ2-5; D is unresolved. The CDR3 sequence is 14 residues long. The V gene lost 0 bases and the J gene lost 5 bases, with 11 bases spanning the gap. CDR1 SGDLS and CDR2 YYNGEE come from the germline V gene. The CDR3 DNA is TGTGCCAGCAGCGTAGCGGTGGGTGGCGAGACCCAGTACTTC. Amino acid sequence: CASSVAVGGETQYF.

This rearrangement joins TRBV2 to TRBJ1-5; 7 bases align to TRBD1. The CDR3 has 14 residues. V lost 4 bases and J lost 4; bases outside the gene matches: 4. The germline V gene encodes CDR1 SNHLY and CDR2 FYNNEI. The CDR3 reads CASSGTGKNQPQHF. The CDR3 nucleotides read TGTGCCAGCAGTGGGACAGGAAAGAATCAGCCCCAGCATTTT.

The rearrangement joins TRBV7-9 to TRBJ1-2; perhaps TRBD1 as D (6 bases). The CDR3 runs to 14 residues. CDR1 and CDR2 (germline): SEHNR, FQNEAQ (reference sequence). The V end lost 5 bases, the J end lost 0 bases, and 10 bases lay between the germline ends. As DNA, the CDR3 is TGTGCCAGCAGCGCCACAGGGACTAACTATGGCTACACCTTC. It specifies CASSATGTNYGYTF.

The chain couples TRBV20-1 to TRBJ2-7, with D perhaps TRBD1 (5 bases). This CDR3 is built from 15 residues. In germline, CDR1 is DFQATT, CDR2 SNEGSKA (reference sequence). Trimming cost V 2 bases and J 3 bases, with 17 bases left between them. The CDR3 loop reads CSARKLGPSYYEQYF. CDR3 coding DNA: TGCAGTGCTAGAAAACTGGGGCCTAGTTACTACGAGCAGTACTTC.

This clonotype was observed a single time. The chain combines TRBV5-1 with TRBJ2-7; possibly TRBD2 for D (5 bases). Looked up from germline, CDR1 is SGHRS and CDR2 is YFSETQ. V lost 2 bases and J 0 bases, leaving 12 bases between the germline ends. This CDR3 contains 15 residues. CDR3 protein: CASSLDPTSSYEQYF. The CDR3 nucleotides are TGCGCCAGCAGCTTAGATCCTACTAGCTCCTACGAGCAGTACTTC.

The CDR3 loop is CASSETGLGEQFF. The CDR3 DNA reads TGTGCCAGCAGTGAGACGGGACTCGGTGAGCAGTTCTTC. The chain employs TRBV25-1 and TRBJ2-1, with D perhaps TRBD2 (6 bases). Germline loops: CDR1 MGHDK, CDR2 SYGVNS. This CDR3 contains 13 residues. The V gene lost 3 bases and the J gene lost 9 bases, with 12 bases spanning the gap.

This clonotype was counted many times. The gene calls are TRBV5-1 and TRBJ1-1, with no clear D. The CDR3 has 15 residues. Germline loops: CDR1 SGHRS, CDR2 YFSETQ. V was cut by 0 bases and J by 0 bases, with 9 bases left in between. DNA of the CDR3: TGCGCCAGCAGCTTGGAAGCTGAAGTGAACACTGAAGCTTTCTTT. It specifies CASSLEAEVNTEAFF.

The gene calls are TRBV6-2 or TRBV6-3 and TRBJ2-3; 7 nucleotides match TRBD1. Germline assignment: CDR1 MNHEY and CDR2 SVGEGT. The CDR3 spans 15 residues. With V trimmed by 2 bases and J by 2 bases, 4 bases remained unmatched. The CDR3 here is CASSYGGQNTDTQYF. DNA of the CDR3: TGTGCCAGCAGTTACGGGGGACAGAACACAGATACGCAGTATTTT.

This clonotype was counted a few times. CDR3 residues: CATSTYSHNEQFF. CDR3 DNA: TGTGCCACCAGCACGTACTCGCACAATGAGCAGTTCTTC. The chain uses TRBV15 and TRBJ2-1, with D unclear. Germline V gene lookup returns CDR1 LNHNV and CDR2 YYDKDF (reference sequence). This CDR3 is built from 13 residues. Trimming took 4 bases from V and 5 from J, leaving 9 bases between them.

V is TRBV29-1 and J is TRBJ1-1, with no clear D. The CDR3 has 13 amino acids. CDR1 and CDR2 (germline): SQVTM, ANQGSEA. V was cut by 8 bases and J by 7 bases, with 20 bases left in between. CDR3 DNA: TGCAGCTCATGGGGTGGGCAGCACTTTGAAGCTTTCTTT. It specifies CSSWGGQHFEAFF.

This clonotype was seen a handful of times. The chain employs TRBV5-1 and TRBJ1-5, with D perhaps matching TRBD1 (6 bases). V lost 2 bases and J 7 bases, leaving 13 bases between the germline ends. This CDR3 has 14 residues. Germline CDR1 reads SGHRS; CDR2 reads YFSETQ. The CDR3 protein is CASSFTGQGQPQHF. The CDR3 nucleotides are TGCGCCAGCAGCTTTACAGGGCAGGGGCAGCCCCAGCATTTT.

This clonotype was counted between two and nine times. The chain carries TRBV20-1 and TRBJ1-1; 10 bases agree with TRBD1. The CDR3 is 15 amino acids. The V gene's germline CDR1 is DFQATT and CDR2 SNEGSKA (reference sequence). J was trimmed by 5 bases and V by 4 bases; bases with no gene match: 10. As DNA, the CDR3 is TGCAGTGCTAAGACAGGGGGCTTTATAGGGACTGAAGCTTTCTTT. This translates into CSAKTGGFIGTEAFF.

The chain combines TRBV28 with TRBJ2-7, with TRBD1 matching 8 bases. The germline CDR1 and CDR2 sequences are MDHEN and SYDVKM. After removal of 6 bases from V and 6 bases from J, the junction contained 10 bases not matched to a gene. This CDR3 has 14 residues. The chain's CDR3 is CASRSQWTGREQYF. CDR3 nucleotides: TGTGCCAGCAGATCCCAATGGACAGGGCGCGAGCAGTACTTC.

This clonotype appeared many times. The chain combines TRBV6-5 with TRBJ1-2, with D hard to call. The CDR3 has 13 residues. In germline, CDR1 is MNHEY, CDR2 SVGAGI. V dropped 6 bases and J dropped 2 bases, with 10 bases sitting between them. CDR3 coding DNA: TGTGCCAGCAGGAGGACGGACAACTATGGCTACACCTTC. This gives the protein CASRRTDNYGYTF.

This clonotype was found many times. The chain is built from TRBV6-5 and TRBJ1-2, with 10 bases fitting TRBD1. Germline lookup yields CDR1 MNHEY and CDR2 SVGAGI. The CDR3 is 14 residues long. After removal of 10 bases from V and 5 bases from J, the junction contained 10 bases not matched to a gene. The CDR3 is CATYDPGQGYGYTF. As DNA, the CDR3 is TGTGCCACTTATGATCCGGGACAGGGGTATGGCTACACCTTC.

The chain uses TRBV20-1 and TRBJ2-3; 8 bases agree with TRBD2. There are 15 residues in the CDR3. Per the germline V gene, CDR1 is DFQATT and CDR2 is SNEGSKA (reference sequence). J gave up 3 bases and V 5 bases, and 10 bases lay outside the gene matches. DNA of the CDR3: TGCAGTGCTGGGGTATGGGCGGGAGGAACAGATACGCAGTATTTT. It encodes CSAGVWAGGTDTQYF.

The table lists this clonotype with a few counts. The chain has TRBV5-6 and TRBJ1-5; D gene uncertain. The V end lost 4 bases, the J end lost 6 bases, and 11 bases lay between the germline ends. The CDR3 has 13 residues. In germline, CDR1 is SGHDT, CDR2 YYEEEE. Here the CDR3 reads CASSPGRAQPQHF. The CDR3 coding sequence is TGTGCCAGCAGCCCCGGGAGGGCTCAGCCCCAGCATTTT.

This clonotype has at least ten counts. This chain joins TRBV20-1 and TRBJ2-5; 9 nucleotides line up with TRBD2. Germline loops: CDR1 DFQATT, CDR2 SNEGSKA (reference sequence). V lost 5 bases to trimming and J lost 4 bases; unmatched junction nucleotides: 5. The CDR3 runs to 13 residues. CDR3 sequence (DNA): TGCAGTGCTCTAGCGGGAAGGGGAGAGACCCAGTACTTC. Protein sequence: CSALAGRGETQYF.

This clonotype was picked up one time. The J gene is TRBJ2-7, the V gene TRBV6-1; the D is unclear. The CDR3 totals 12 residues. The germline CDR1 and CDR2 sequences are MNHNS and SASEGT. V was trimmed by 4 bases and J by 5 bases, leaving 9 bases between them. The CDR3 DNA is TGTGCCAGCAGTGGCAGATTCGACGAGCAGTACTTC. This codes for CASSGRFDEQYF.

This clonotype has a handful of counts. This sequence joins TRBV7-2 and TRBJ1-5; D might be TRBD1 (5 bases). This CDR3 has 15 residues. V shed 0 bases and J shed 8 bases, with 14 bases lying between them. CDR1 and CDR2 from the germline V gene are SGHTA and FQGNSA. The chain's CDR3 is CASSLAGTGVEPQHF. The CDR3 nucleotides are TGTGCCAGCAGCTTAGCGGGGACTGGGGTTGAGCCCCAGCATTTT.

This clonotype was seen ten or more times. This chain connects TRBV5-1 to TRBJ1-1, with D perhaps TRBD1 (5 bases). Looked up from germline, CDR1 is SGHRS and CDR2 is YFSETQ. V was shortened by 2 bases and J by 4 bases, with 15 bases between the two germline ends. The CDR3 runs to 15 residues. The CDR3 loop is CASSFQGGSSTEAFF. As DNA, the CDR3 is TGCGCCAGCAGCTTTCAGGGTGGGTCAAGCACTGAAGCTTTCTTT.